One and the same sample provided the 2 T cell receptor beta chains below, sequenced in a study of shared clonotypes between healthy human individuals (dated by TCRdb to 2020 to 2021). Libraries were built with the immunoSEQ multiplex PCR assay. Entries here come from immuneACCESS through TCRdb and include only in-frame sequences with V and J called. Some clones fail to appear in such tables; in the studies checked, an unresolved V gene covers under half of the shortfall, and the cause of the remainder is unknown. The sample contains more than 1.2 million clones, roughly 98.5% of them found a single time. The ten largest clonotypes hold roughly 0.35% of the sample. The specimen was naive CD4+ T cells sorted from blood. The sample's cell subset or site label is to be understood as: CD45RA+ positively selected. Receptors originate from a man in his thirties or forties in good health.

The chain carries TRBV7-9 and TRBJ2-1, with 8 bases lining up with TRBD2. Losses at the gene ends were 3 bases for V and 4 bases for J; bases not matched to a gene: 17. Germline CDR1 reads SEHNR; CDR2 reads FQNEAQ (reference sequence). This CDR3 comprises 19 residues. The CDR3: CASSFSALAVSRGYNEQFF. In DNA form, the CDR3 reads TGTGCCAGCAGCTTCTCGGCACTAGCGGTTTCTCGCGGTTACAATGAGCAGTTCTTC.

CDR3 amino acids: CASSPGGEGEQFF. As DNA, the CDR3 is TGTGCCAGCTCACCAGGAGGGGAGGGTGAGCAGTTCTTC. The gene calls are TRBV18 and TRBJ2-1, with 7 positions matching TRBD2. This CDR3 has 13 amino acids. With 2 bases clipped from V and 9 bases from J, the junction kept 4 bases outside the gene matches. Per germline, CDR1 KGHSH and CDR2 LQKENI.